Listed below are T cell receptor beta chains from one sample, sequenced in a study of T cells in narcolepsy. The protocol was immunoSEQ multiplex PCR, while the TCRdb copy is restricted to in-frame clones and leaves out a portion. Among 15,000 to 20,000 clones listed, roughly 72% were seen once. The material sequenced was CD45RA- memory CD8+ T cells from PBMCs. These receptor sequences come from a human donor with narcolepsy. Each CDR3 is given with its conserved first and last residue. The order of the fields is CDR3 length, V gene, D gene, clone size, J gene, CDR3 protein, CDR3 DNA. A D gene is named only where the DNA matches it firmly. Not all rows give a size; the values are once, few, many and, for expanded clones, a class.

>12|TRBV18|.|.|TRBJ2-5
CASSQDQETQYF
TGTGCCAGCTCACAAGACCAAGAGACCCAGTACTTC
>12|TRBV6-1|.|.|TRBJ1-4
CASSYGGEKLFF
TGTGCCAGCTCCTATGGAGGCGAAAAACTGTTTTTT
>13|TRBV9|.|.|TRBJ2-2
CASSVETPGELFF
TGTGCCAGCAGCGTAGAGACTCCCGGGGAGCTGTTTTTT
>13|TRBV15|TRBD1|.|TRBJ1-5
CATSEQGNQPQHF
TGTGCCACCAGCGAACAGGGGAATCAGCCCCAGCATTTT
>13|TRBV2|.|once|TRBJ1-2
CASSDARGYGYTF
TGTGCCAGCAGTGACGCCCGGGGCTATGGCTACACCTTC
>15|TRBV27|.|.|TRBJ2-3
CASSLYLHGTDTQYF
TGCGCCAGCAGTTTATACCTCCATGGTACAGATACGCAGTATTTT
>13|TRBV5-6|.|few|TRBJ2-7
CASSLDSGYEQYF
TGTGCCAGCAGCTTGGACTCTGGGTACGAGCAGTACTTC
>12|TRBV30|TRBD1|once|TRBJ1-2
CAWSPGQSGYTF
TGTGCCTGGAGCCCGGGACAGTCTGGCTACACCTTC
>13|TRBV6-6|.|once|TRBJ1-1
CASRDETNTEAFF
TGTGCCAGCAGGGATGAAACTAACACTGAAGCTTTCTTT
>13|TRBV6-5|TRBD1|.|TRBJ1-1
CASSSGGGTEAFF
TGTGCCAGCAGTTCAGGGGGCGGCACTGAAGCTTTCTTT
>15|TRBV6-5|.|.|TRBJ2-2
CASSYSNGAAGELFF
TGTGCCAGCAGTTACTCGAATGGGGCGGCCGGGGAGCTGTTTTTT
>13|TRBV10-3|.|.|TRBJ2-7
CAITATDSYEQYF
TGTGCCATCACCGCGACAGACTCCTACGAGCAGTACTTC
>14|TRBV6-5|.|.|TRBJ1-1
CASSLSQGNTEAFF
TGTGCCAGCAGTTTATCACAGGGGAACACTGAAGCTTTCTTT
>15|TRBV6-5|.|.|TRBJ1-5
CASSYSGGSNQPQHF
TGTGCCAGCAGTTACTCGGGGGGGTCCAATCAGCCCCAGCATTTT
>13|TRBV11-2|TRBD1|.|TRBJ1-2
CASSLGQGNGYTF
TGTGCCAGCAGCTTAGGACAGGGGAATGGCTACACCTTC
>16|TRBV7-8|.|.|TRBJ1-6
CASSLIGEKGNSPLHF
TGTGCCAGCAGCTTAATCGGGGAAAAGGGAAATTCACCCCTCCACTTT
>13|TRBV15|.|.|TRBJ1-4
CATSSGVREKLFF
TGTGCCACCAGTTCAGGAGTAAGGGAAAAACTGTTTTTT
>14|TRBV19|.|.|TRBJ1-6
CASRSRALGSPLHF
TGTGCCAGTAGGAGCAGGGCCCTAGGGTCACCCCTCCACTTT
>13|TRBV19|TRBD2|once|TRBJ2-7
CASSNPAGGEQYF
TGTGCCAGTAGTAACCCTGCCGGGGGGGAGCAGTACTTC
>14|TRBV5-5|TRBD2|.|TRBJ2-7
CASSTGTSVDEQYF
TGTGCCAGCAGCACCGGGACTAGCGTAGACGAGCAGTACTTC
>13|TRBV27|.|.|TRBJ1-2
CASSEAPGYGYTF
TGTGCCAGCAGTGAAGCCCCAGGGTATGGCTACACCTTC
>12|TRBV7-9|.|.|TRBJ1-1
CASSTDSLEAFF
TGCGCCAGCAGCACGGACAGCCTTGAAGCTTTCTTT
>15|TRBV5-1|TRBD2|.|TRBJ2-5
CASSPVSGGMETQYF
TGCGCCAGCTCCCCGGTCTCCGGGGGGATGGAGACCCAGTACTTC
>13|TRBV7-8|.|few|TRBJ2-1
CASSLAGNNEQFF
TGTGCCAGCAGCTTAGCGGGGAACAATGAGCAGTTCTTC
>14|TRBV11-2|.|.|TRBJ1-2
CASSSPRGWNGYTF
TGTGCCAGCAGCTCCCCCCGGGGGTGGAATGGCTACACCTTC
>15|TRBV4-1|.|.|TRBJ1-3
CASSPDEGRGNTIYF
TGCGCCAGCAGCCCCGATGAGGGTCGTGGAAACACCATATATTTT
>13|TRBV7-9|TRBD1|.|TRBJ1-1
CASSPQGDTEAFF
TGTGCCAGCAGCCCGCAGGGGGACACTGAAGCTTTCTTT
>15|TRBV5-1|.|.|TRBJ2-5
CASSFASVPQETQYF
TGCGCCAGCAGCTTTGCTAGCGTACCCCAAGAGACCCAGTACTTC
>14|TRBV10-3|.|few|TRBJ2-1
CAISVTASYNEQFF
TGTGCCATCAGTGTGACGGCTTCCTACAATGAGCAGTTCTTC
>15|TRBV9|.|.|TRBJ1-1
CASSVAGAESTEAFF
TGTGCCAGCAGCGTAGCAGGGGCTGAATCCACTGAAGCTTTCTTT
>15|TRBV11-2|.|once|TRBJ1-1
CASSLEGHMNTEAFF
TGTGCCAGCAGCTTAGAGGGACATATGAACACTGAAGCTTTCTTT
>16|TRBV7-9|TRBD1|.|TRBJ1-3
CASSPPGQGGGYTIYF
TGTGCCAGCAGCCCCCCAGGACAGGGAGGTGGATACACCATATATTTT
>15|TRBV7-3|TRBD2|.|TRBJ2-3
CASSFSGGAVDTQYF
TGTGCCAGCAGCTTTAGCGGGGGGGCCGTGGATACGCAGTATTTT
>15|TRBV27|.|.|TRBJ1-2
CASSFGPRLGAGYTF
TGTGCCAGCAGTTTCGGACCTCGTCTCGGGGCCGGCTACACCTTC
>17|TRBV4-1|.|.|TRBJ2-6
CASSQDTTGTGANVLTF
TGCGCCAGCAGCCAAGATACTACAGGGACTGGGGCCAACGTCCTGACTTTC
>14|TRBV11-2|TRBD1|.|TRBJ1-4
CASNQGGALEKLFF
TGTGCCAGCAACCAGGGGGGGGCTCTAGAAAAACTGTTTTTT
>15|TRBV21-1|.|.|TRBJ2-7
CASSKGRTGFYEQYF
TGTGCCAGCAGCAAAGGTCGGACAGGGTTCTACGAGCAGTACTTC
>12|TRBV7-8|.|.|TRBJ2-7
CASSLGGTEQYF
TGTGCCAGCAGCTTAGGAGGAACCGAGCAGTACTTC
>17|TRBV4-1|TRBD2|.|TRBJ2-1
CASSHPTSGSSYNEQFF
TGCGCCAGCAGCCATCCCACTAGCGGGAGCTCCTACAATGAGCAGTTCTTC
>14|TRBV7-9|.|.|TRBJ2-7
CASSLLQGGGEQYF
TGTGCCAGCAGCTTACTGCAGGGGGGAGGCGAGCAGTACTTC
>16|TRBV2|TRBD1|.|TRBJ1-2
CASSWDRALVNYGYTF
TGTGCCAGCAGCTGGGACAGGGCCCTTGTAAACTATGGCTACACCTTC
>18|TRBV9|.|.|TRBJ2-2
CASSPTEEGRWDTGELFF
TGTGCCAGCAGCCCCACCGAGGAGGGTAGGTGGGACACCGGGGAGCTGTTTTTT
>16|TRBV28|.|.|TRBJ2-3
CASSYPNRVFTDTQYF
TGTGCCAGCAGTTACCCGAACAGGGTATTCACAGATACGCAGTATTTT
>14|TRBV7-9|.|.|TRBJ1-3
CASSFRVFGNTIYF
TGTGCCAGCAGCTTCAGGGTCTTCGGAAACACCATATATTTT
>13|TRBV5-4|.|.|TRBJ1-1
CASSLGRETEAFF
TGTGCCAGCAGCTTAGGCAGGGAAACCGAAGCTTTCTTT
>14|TRBV4-1|.|.|TRBJ2-1
CASSGPGGYNEQFF
TGCGCCAGCAGCGGCCCGGGCGGCTACAATGAGCAGTTCTTC
>16|TRBV2|.|.|TRBJ2-2
CASSGRGTENTGELFF
TGTGCCAGCAGTGGGAGGGGGACAGAGAACACCGGGGAGCTGTTTTTT
>13|TRBV19|TRBD1|.|TRBJ1-2
CASIGTANYGYTF
TGTGCCAGTATCGGGACAGCTAACTATGGCTACACCTTC